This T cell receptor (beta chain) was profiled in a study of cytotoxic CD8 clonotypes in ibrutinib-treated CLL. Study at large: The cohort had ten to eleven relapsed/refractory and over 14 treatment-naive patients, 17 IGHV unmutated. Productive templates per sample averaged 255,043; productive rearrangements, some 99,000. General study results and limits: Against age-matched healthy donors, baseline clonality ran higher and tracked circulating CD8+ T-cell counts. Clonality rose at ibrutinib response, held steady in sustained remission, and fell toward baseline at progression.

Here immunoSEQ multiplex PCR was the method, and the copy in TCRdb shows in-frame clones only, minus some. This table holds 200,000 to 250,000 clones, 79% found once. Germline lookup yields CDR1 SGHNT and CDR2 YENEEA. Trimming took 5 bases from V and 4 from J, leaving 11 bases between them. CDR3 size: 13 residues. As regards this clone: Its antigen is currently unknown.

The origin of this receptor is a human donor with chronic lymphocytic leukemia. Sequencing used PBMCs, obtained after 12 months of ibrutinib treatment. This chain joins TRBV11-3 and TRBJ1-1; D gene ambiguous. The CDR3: CASSPTWGTEAFF. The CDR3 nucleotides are TGTGCCAGCAGCCCCACATGGGGCACTGAAGCTTTCTTT.